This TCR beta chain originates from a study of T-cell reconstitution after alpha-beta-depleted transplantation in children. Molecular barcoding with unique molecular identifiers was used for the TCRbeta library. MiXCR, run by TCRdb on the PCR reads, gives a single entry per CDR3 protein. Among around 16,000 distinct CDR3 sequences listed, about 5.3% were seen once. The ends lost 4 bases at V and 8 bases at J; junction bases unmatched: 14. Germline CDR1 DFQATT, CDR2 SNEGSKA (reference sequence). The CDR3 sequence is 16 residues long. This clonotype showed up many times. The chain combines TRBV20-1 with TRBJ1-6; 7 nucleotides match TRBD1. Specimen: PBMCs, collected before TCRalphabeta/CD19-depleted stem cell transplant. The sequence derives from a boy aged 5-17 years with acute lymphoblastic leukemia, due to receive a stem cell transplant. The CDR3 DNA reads TGCAGTGCTAAAAGGGGGGGCGGGGACAGACATTCACCCCTCCACTTT. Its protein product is CSAKRGGGDRHSPLHF.